The rows below give T cell receptor beta chains drawn from one sample of a study of blood T cells in healthy people across ages. TCRdb ran MiXCR on the 5' RACE reads and lists one entry per CDR3 protein. The sample records around 670,000 distinct CDR3 sequences, 25% to 30% being singletons. The specimen was blood. Receptors were obtained from a woman aged 80 or over in good health. The CDR3 runs from the conserved cysteine through the conserved F or W. A D gene is named only where the DNA matches it firmly. Clone size, where shown, is once, few, many, or a class for clones that have expanded.

cdr3_nt	cdr3_aa	d_call	j_call	v_call	clone_size
TGCGCCAGCAGCTCCGCAGATTCAGGGGGTCGTGAGACCCAGTACTTC	CASSSADSGGRETQYF	TRBD1	TRBJ2-5	TRBV5-1	many
TGCAGTGCTGACGGGACAGCCACACGAGTAGCGAACACTGAAGCTTTCTTT	CSADGTATRVANTEAFF	TRBD1	TRBJ1-1	TRBV20-1	-
TGCAGTGCTAGACGAGACACGCAGGGCGAGCAGTACTTC	CSARRDTQGEQYF	-	TRBJ2-7	TRBV20-1	-
TGTGCCAGGGGAGAGGGATTTGGGGGCTACACCTTC	CARGEGFGGYTF	-	TRBJ1-2	TRBV30	few
TGTGCCAGCAGCCTACAGACAGGGGGCAGGAGTGAAGCTTTCTTT	CASSLQTGGRSEAFF	TRBD1	TRBJ1-1	TRBV7-9	-
TGCAGTGCTAGAGTCAGAACTAGCACAGATACGCAGTATTTT	CSARVRTSTDTQYF	-	TRBJ2-3	TRBV20-1	-
TGTGCCAGCAGCCTTGCCGGGACTAGCGGGGGATTACGCACAACAGATACGCAGTATTTT	CASSLAGTSGGLRTTDTQYF	TRBD2	TRBJ2-3	TRBV5-5	-
TGCGCCAACAGCTTGGATACCAACAATGAGCAGTACTTC	CANSLDTNNEQYF	-	TRBJ2-4	TRBV5-1	-
TGTGCCAGCAGATTGGATGCAGGGAATACTGAAGCTTTCTTT	CASRLDAGNTEAFF	-	TRBJ1-1	TRBV12-3/TRBV12-4	few
TGTGCCAGCAGCTTAGATGCCAGGGGCGGCAATCAGCCCCAGCATTTT	CASSLDARGGNQPQHF	-	TRBJ1-5	TRBV7-2	many
TGTGCCAGCAGCTTAGTGGTTTTAAGGGAGCGGGGGGGGTACGTCAATGAGCAGTACTTC	CASSLVVLRERGGYVNEQYF	TRBD2	TRBJ2-7	TRBV11-3	-
TGCAGCGTTGTAACAGGGGATGGTTTAGTCACCTTC	CSVVTGDGLVTF	TRBD1	TRBJ1-2	TRBV29-1	many
TGCAGTGCTAGGGGTCGAGCGGGGGATAACTACGAGCAGTACTTC	CSARGRAGDNYEQYF	TRBD2	TRBJ2-7	TRBV20-1	few
TGCAGTGCTAGCCGGGACAGAAGGGCCGAGCAGTACTTC	CSASRDRRAEQYF	TRBD1	TRBJ2-7	TRBV20-1	-
TGTGCCAGCAGTGGGCAGGGGGAAGGGGATTCACCCCTCCACTTT	CASSGQGEGDSPLHF	TRBD1	TRBJ1-6	TRBV2	few
TGCAGTGCTAGAGATCGGATGGGGGGCAGGGAGACCCAGTACTTC	CSARDRMGGRETQYF	-	TRBJ2-5	TRBV20-1	many
TGTGCCAGCAGCCGAACGGGACAGTCCGCAGACTACGAGCAGTTCTTC	CASSRTGQSADYEQFF	TRBD1	TRBJ2-1	TRBV14	-
TGTGCCAGCAGCAAGGGACTAGTCACAGATACGCAGTATTTT	CASSKGLVTDTQYF	TRBD2	TRBJ2-3	TRBV7-3	-
TGTGCCAGCACACCGGACAACCGAGTTGGGGGCATTCAGTACTTC	CASTPDNRVGGIQYF	-	TRBJ2-4	TRBV28	-
TGTGCCAGCAGTTACGATAGGGGGTCGACTGGTGGCTACACCTTC	CASSYDRGSTGGYTF	-	TRBJ1-2	TRBV6-6	-
TGTGCCAGCAGCCCGGGACAGAGACTCTCTGGGGCCTACGTCCTGACTTTC	CASSPGQRLSGAYVLTF	TRBD1	TRBJ2-6	TRBV11-2	-
TGCGCCAGCAGCTTACGGGGGGTCAGCATAGATACGCAGTATTTT	CASSLRGVSIDTQYF	TRBD2	TRBJ2-3	TRBV5-1	-
TGTGCCAGCAGCAAAGCCCAAGGGACTGTCGAGCAGTACTTC	CASSKAQGTVEQYF	-	TRBJ2-7	TRBV21-1	many
TGTGCCAGCAGCCTTAGTGCTCGGGTTTTTGGAAACACCATATATTTT	CASSLSARVFGNTIYF	-	TRBJ1-3	TRBV27	few
TGTGCCAGCAGATACACACCCGGGACAGCTTCTCTCGAGCAGTACTTC	CASRYTPGTASLEQYF	TRBD1	TRBJ2-7	TRBV5-5	-
TGTGCCAGCAGCGTATTTGATACAGGGGATGGCTACACCTTC	CASSVFDTGDGYTF	TRBD1	TRBJ1-2	TRBV9	many
TGCAGTGCTAGAGATCGTGCTAGTCCCTACGAGCAGTACTTC	CSARDRASPYEQYF	-	TRBJ2-7	TRBV20-1	many
TGTGCCAGCAGCAGAGGACAGTTTCGGAGTGGCTACACCTTC	CASSRGQFRSGYTF	-	TRBJ1-2	TRBV5-6	-
TGTGCCAGCAGGATGCCCAGCTCTGGGGCCAACGTCCTGACTTTC	CASRMPSSGANVLTF	-	TRBJ2-6	TRBV2	-
TGTGCCAGCAGTTACCCGACAGGAGAAAGCTCTGGAAACACCATATATTTT	CASSYPTGESSGNTIYF	-	TRBJ1-3	TRBV6-2/TRBV6-3	-
TGCAGTGCCAAAGTATGGGGGCTAGCGGGAGCCCCGGGGTACACAGATACGCAGTATTTT	CSAKVWGLAGAPGYTDTQYF	TRBD2	TRBJ2-3	TRBV20-1	-
TGTGCCAGCATCCCCGGGACAGCCTACAATGAGCAGTTCTTC	CASIPGTAYNEQFF	TRBD1	TRBJ2-1	TRBV6-2/TRBV6-3	many